This paragraph covers one T cell receptor (beta chain) sequence. The antigen this receptor binds is unknown. No per-base quality is available; no much larger clone lies one base away. Collaborating institutions collected whole blood in K2EDTA tubes following their own protocols. For TCRbeta analysis, collaborator samples were shipped as frozen whole blood, as isolated PBMCs, or as DNA extracted from either sample type. The CDR3 contains 16 residues, cysteine and phenylalanine counted. The entry retains the CDR3 DNA only, 48 bases that are in frame from base 1. V has 0 bases trimmed and J has 5 bases trimmed; junction bases matching no gene number 3. Sequences SGDLS (CDR1) and YYNGEE (CDR2) are obtained from the germline V gene. These data come from a study of blood T cell repertoires in COVID-19 (dated by TCRdb to 2020 to 2022). About the study as a whole: Samples from collaborators originated in the United States, Italy and Spain and spanned both the acute and convalescent phases of COVID-19. The material from the prospective study consisted of cDNA or gDNA derived from T cells, B-cell-depleted T cells, or PBMCs. The dataset comprised deeply sampled blood TCRbeta repertoires from subjects exposed to, actively infected with, or recovered from COVID-19. The repertoires were released in a freely available public database meant as a resource for research on the immune response to SARS-CoV-2. Samples came from the ongoing ImmuneRACE study (first 160 participants) plus 1,254 subjects from 6 global collaborators. The sample metadata nearly always contained a de-identified subject ID, COVID-19 status, age in years and sex. Where available, HLA class I and class II types were obtained from metadata supplied by the sample provider rather than from assay-based typing. On the study overall, not on this receptor specifically: The amount of clinical and demographic metadata varied by source and participant and was provided uncurated.

The immunoSEQ Assay, a bias-controlled multiplex PCR, was used to amplify TCRbeta CDR3 regions from genomic DNA. The paper's data handling went like this. Within the assay, amplification of reference gene primers was used to estimate how many nucleated cells each sample contained. To quantify the absolute abundance of each unique TCRbeta CDR3 rearrangement, sequence reads were collapsed and filtered. For each sample, productive Simpson clonality was calculated by taking the square root of Simpson's diversity index across productive rearrangements. Drawn from immuneACCESS, this table holds only the in-frame rearrangements with V and J called that TCRdb kept. Clones are partly lost; checked studies trace under half to an unresolved V gene and leave the rest unexplained. That table gives V, J and clone size, and the DNA gave D and trimming. This sample holds just under 300,000 clones; 70% to 90% were observed only once. The top ten clones comprise around 1.4% of the sample.

The rearranged chain carries TRBV9 and TRBJ2-1; 12 central bases correspond to TRBD2. This receptor was taken from a man aged 65 to 85 with acute or convalescent COVID-19. The material sequenced was peripheral blood. The CDR3 region: CASSVGTSGNDNEQFF. The bases are TGTGCCAGCAGCGTAGGGACTAGCGGGAACGACAATGAGCAGTTCTTC.